The clone carrying this T cell receptor (beta chain) was seen a handful of times. The antigen remains undetermined. This entry comes from a study of blood T cells in healthy people across ages. Study-level information: About one barcoded beta molecule per two T cells came from capture by template switching.

Study results and limitations: Diversity of TCR beta per million T cells declined in a roughly linear way with age.

PCR was performed a second time for roughly 7 to 11 cycles using a sample-barcoded 5' primer and a J-beta primer mix. TCRdb reprocessed the 5' RACE reads via MiXCR and lists one record per CDR3 protein. In the table there are under 800,000 distinct CDR3 sequences, about 42% of which are singletons. The V and J ends lost 0 bases and 2 bases respectively, with 8 bases between them. Germline-derived CDR1 and CDR2 are SGHDN and FVKESK. The CDR3 extends over 14 amino acids. Healthy Caucasian individuals from Russia aged roughly 6 to 95 were enrolled as donors. The sequence came from a woman aged 55-75 years in good health. The sequencing input was blood. V usage is TRBV14 and J usage is TRBJ2-7; D is ambiguous. CDR3 sequence reads: CASSQDLVTYEQYF. CDR3 nucleotides: TGTGCCAGCAGCCAAGATCTTGTTACCTACGAGCAGTACTTC.